These 23 T cell receptor beta chains came from one sample sequenced in a study of cytomegalovirus exposure and HLA in healthy donors. PCR primers comprised 60 Vbeta and 13 Jbeta primers. Profiling relied on immunoSEQ multiplex PCR, and the TCRdb table lists in-frame clones only, not all of them. The ten top clones account for 4.5% to 6%, within a sample of roughly 75,000 clones. Sample: PBMCs. The receptors derive from a middle-aged man in good health and CMV-seronegative.

CDR3 nucleotide sequence: TGTGCCAGCACCCTTCCCCAGGGGACCCAGTATTTT. Its protein product is CASTLPQGTQYF. The chain carries TRBV28 and TRBJ2-3; D possibly corresponds to TRBD1 (6 bases). Germline assignment: CDR1 MDHEN and CDR2 SYDVKM. The CDR3 consists of 12 residues. V was shortened by 7 bases and J by 12 bases, with 17 bases between the two germline ends.

The chain employs TRBV7-6 and TRBJ1-5; 8 nucleotides line up with TRBD1. Unmatched junction bases numbered 1, after V lost 1 base and J lost 5 bases. The length of the CDR3 is 14 residues. CDR1 and CDR2 (germline): SGHVS, FNYEAQ. For the CDR3, the DNA is TGTGCCAGCAGCTTAGACAGGGGGGATCAGCCCCAGCATTTT. This encodes CASSLDRGDQPQHF.

The chain uses TRBV6-5 and TRBJ1-5; 9 bases match TRBD1. From germline, CDR1 is MNHEY and CDR2 SVGAGI. The CDR3 is 15 residues long. Germline trimming cut 0 bases from V and 4 bases from J; bases unmatched to any gene: 1. The CDR3 sequence: CASSYSGTGNQPQHF. DNA of the CDR3: TGTGCCAGCAGTTACTCCGGGACAGGGAATCAGCCCCAGCATTTT.

The gene calls are TRBV11-2 and TRBJ2-1, with D possibly matching TRBD2 (6 bases). Trimming stripped 3 bases from V and 5 bases from J, with 20 bases between. Per germline, CDR1 SGHAT and CDR2 FQNNGV. This CDR3 is 17 amino acids long. The CDR3: CASSFWIGSLEDNEQFF. DNA for the CDR3: TGTGCCAGCAGCTTTTGGATCGGGAGCTTGGAGGACAATGAGCAGTTCTTC.

This CDR3 is CASRAMGGGLQETQYF. CDR3 in DNA: TGTGCCAGCCGGGCCATGGGAGGGGGGCTACAAGAGACCCAGTACTTC. The chain employs TRBV7-2 and TRBJ2-5, with a weak D call TRBD2 (7 bases). The CDR3 sequence is 16 residues long. Germline V gene data show CDR1 as SGHTA and CDR2 as FQGNSA. V was pared by 8 bases and J by 2 bases, with 21 bases between.

The chain couples TRBV6-5 to TRBJ1-2; D is possibly TRBD1 (5 bases). V gave up 1 base and J gave up 2 bases, with 8 bases separating them. This CDR3 is built from 14 residues. The germline V gene has CDR1 MNHEY and CDR2 SVGAGI. CDR3 sequence (DNA): TGTGCCAGCAGTTACTATGGGGGGAACTATGGCTACACCTTC. Amino acids: CASSYYGGNYGYTF.

J is TRBJ2-1 and V is TRBV6-1; 8 bases map to TRBD2. The CDR3 has 14 amino acids. Germline CDR1 and CDR2: MNHNS and SASEGT. Trimming removed 5 bases from V and 7 bases from J; junction bases left unmatched: 7. The CDR3 spells CASSKTSAGNEQFF. The CDR3 nucleotides read TGTGCCAGCAGTAAGACTAGCGCTGGAAATGAGCAGTTCTTC.

V is TRBV11-3 and J is TRBJ2-1; D uncertain. V was trimmed by 1 base and J by 4 bases, leaving 17 bases between them. The CDR3 spans 17 residues. Germline V lookup: CDR1 SGHNT, CDR2 YENEEA. CDR3 residues: CASSLGPLGSVYNEQFF. In DNA, the CDR3 is TGTGCCAGCAGCTTAGGGCCCCTCGGGTCGGTTTACAATGAGCAGTTCTTC.

The V and J genes are TRBV19 and TRBJ1-1, with D hard to call. Trimming cost V 4 bases and J 1 base, with 7 bases left between them. Germline-derived CDR1 and CDR2 are LNHDA and SQIVND (reference sequence). The CDR3 extends over 13 amino acids. The CDR3 DNA reads TGTGCCAGTAGTACCGTTCCGAACACTGAAGCTTTCTTT. It encodes CASSTVPNTEAFF.

This chain links TRBV19 with TRBJ1-2; possible D gene TRBD1, 5 bases. Germline lookup yields CDR1 LNHDA and CDR2 SQIVND (reference sequence). Trimming shortened V by 3 bases and J by 8 bases, and 13 bases separated the two germline ends. The CDR3 has 13 amino acids. The chain's CDR3 is CASSIPSGVGYTF. The CDR3 DNA reads TGTGCCAGTAGTATCCCCTCGGGGGTAGGCTACACCTTC.

V is TRBV6-4 and J is TRBJ2-7; 8 bases are a match to TRBD1. Germline CDR1 reads MRHNA; CDR2 reads SNTAGT. V dropped 4 bases and J dropped 6; count of bases not matched to a gene: 8. The CDR3 loop spans 14 amino acids. The CDR3 is CASSVRQGTGEQYF. CDR3 in DNA: TGTGCCAGCAGTGTCCGACAGGGGACAGGCGAGCAGTACTTC.

The chain is built from TRBV29-1 and TRBJ1-2; weak D call: TRBD1 (5 bases). Trimming removed 3 bases from V and 5 bases from J, with 10 bases in between. The CDR3 has 12 amino acids. Germline assignment: CDR1 SQVTM and CDR2 ANQGSEA. CDR3 residues: CSVDRTGYGYTF. CDR3 coding DNA: TGCAGCGTTGATCGTACAGGTTATGGCTACACCTTC.

This chain connects TRBV30 to TRBJ1-1; 7 bases agree with TRBD1. The length of the CDR3 is 12 residues. Germline V gene lookup returns CDR1 GTSNPN and CDR2 SVGIG (reference sequence). Trimming at V came to 3 bases and at J to 4 bases, leaving 2 bases not matched to a gene. CDR3 sequence (DNA): TGTGCCTGGAGCGCAGGGGGCACTGAAGCTTTCTTT. It is translated as CAWSAGGTEAFF.

This chain links TRBV18 with TRBJ1-4, with D perhaps TRBD1 (5 bases). Germline-derived CDR1 and CDR2 are KGHSH and LQKENI. V shed 3 bases and J shed 8 bases, with 19 bases lying between them. This CDR3 is 16 amino acids long. The CDR3 sequence: CASSPPPSRGSEKLFF. The CDR3, as DNA: TGTGCCAGCTCACCGCCGCCTTCGCGGGGCTCAGAAAAACTGTTTTTT.

This chain uses TRBV6-6 with TRBJ2-7; possible D gene TRBD1, 5 bases. Trimming took off 4 bases at V and 2 bases at J, with 12 bases between the two ends. This CDR3 is built from 14 residues. Germline V gives CDR1 MNHNY, CDR2 SVGAGI (reference sequence). The CDR3 bases are TGTGCCAGCAGTTTAAACCAGGGTCCCTACGAGCAGTACTTC. Residues: CASSLNQGPYEQYF.

The chain couples TRBV5-4 to TRBJ2-2, with a tentative D call TRBD1 (5 bases). Looked up from germline, CDR1 is SGHNT and CDR2 is YYREEE (reference sequence). The germline V and J ends were trimmed by 5 bases and 1 base, with 15 bases remaining between them. The CDR3 covers 16 residues. DNA for the CDR3: TGTGCCAGCAGACCGTCTTGGGGCAAGAACACCGGGGAGCTGTTTTTT. Protein sequence: CASRPSWGKNTGELFF.

V is TRBV9 and J is TRBJ2-5; 7 bases are a match to TRBD1. Trimming took 0 bases from V and 6 from J; bases not matched to a gene: 5. Germline V gene sequence: CDR1 SGDLS, CDR2 YYNGEE. CDR3 size: 14 residues. This CDR3 reads CASSVGTGVKTQYF. The DNA of the CDR3 is TGTGCCAGCAGCGTAGGTACAGGGGTGAAGACCCAGTACTTC. Complete variable domain (other parts from reference TRBV9 and TRBJ2-5): DSGVTQTPKHLITATGQRVTLRCSPRSGDLSVYWYQQSLDQGLQFLIQYYNGEERAKGNILERFSAQQFPDLHSELNLSSLELGDSALYFCASSVGTGVKTQYFGPGTRLLVL.

This chain joins TRBV11-2 and TRBJ1-1, with D hard to call. V shed 5 bases and J shed 7 bases, with 8 bases lying between them. The germline V gene encodes CDR1 SGHAT and CDR2 FQNNGV. This CDR3 spans 11 amino acids. The CDR3: CASSPFGEAFF. Here the CDR3 DNA reads TGTGCCAGCAGCCCTTTCGGTGAAGCTTTCTTT.

This chain connects TRBV5-1 to TRBJ1-2; D may be TRBD1 (5 bases). Germline CDR1 and CDR2: SGHRS and YFSETQ. The ends were cut back, 0 bases at V and 5 bases at J, with 11 bases in the middle. The CDR3 runs to 14 residues. The DNA for the CDR3 is TGCGCCAGCAGCTTGGGGGTAGGGACTTATGGCTACACCTTC. Translation gives CASSLGVGTYGYTF.

V usage is TRBV10-1 and J usage is TRBJ1-4; 11 bases line up with TRBD1. The V gene end was trimmed by 9 bases and the J gene end by 6 bases; junction bases not matched to a gene: 6. Germline values: CDR1 WNHNN, CDR2 SYGVQD (reference sequence). The CDR3 length is 14 residues. This CDR3 reads CASGRDRGYEKLFF. CDR3 DNA: TGCGCCAGTGGCCGGGACAGGGGGTATGAAAAACTGTTTTTT.

The gene calls are TRBV7-9 and TRBJ2-1; TRBD2 aligns across 9 bases. The CDR3 is 16 amino acids. In germline, CDR1 is SEHNR, CDR2 FQNEAQ (reference sequence). With V trimmed by 6 bases and J by 6 bases, 12 bases remained unmatched. The CDR3 DNA follows: TGTGCCAGCAGTTTCGAGTTAGCGGGAGCGGGCAATGAGCAGTTCTTC. Its translation is CASSFELAGAGNEQFF.

The chain is built from TRBV5-5 and TRBJ1-6, with 7 bases matching TRBD1. The germline V gene has CDR1 SGHKS and CDR2 YYEKEE (reference sequence). This CDR3 has 14 amino acids. With V trimmed by 6 bases and J by 7 bases, 7 bases remained unmatched. The CDR3 is CASTPGQLNSPLHF. CDR3 bases: TGTGCCAGCACTCCGGGACAGCTAAATTCACCCCTCCACTTT.

This rearrangement joins TRBV7-2 to TRBJ2-7, with 9 bases that match TRBD1. The V and J ends lost 4 bases and 3 bases, in that order; junction bases with no gene match: 4. The CDR3 has 14 amino acids. The germline gives CDR1 SGHTA, CDR2 FQGNSA. CDR3 DNA: TGTGCCAGCAGCTACAGGGGGCGCGACTACGAGCAGTACTTC. As protein: CASSYRGRDYEQYF. The full variable domain, in which reference TRBV7-2 and TRBJ2-7 provide the parts outside the CDR3, is GAGVSQSPSNKVTEKGKDVELRCDPISGHTALYWYRQSLGQGLEFLIYFQGNSAPDKSGLPSDRFSAERTGGSVSTLTIQRTQQEDSAVYLCASSYRGRDYEQYFGPGTRLTVT.